These 28 T cell receptor beta chains were sequenced from one sample in a study of response to subunit inactivated influenza vaccine. TCRdb ran MiXCR on the RT-PCR reads and lists one entry per CDR3 protein. The sample lists about 650,000 distinct CDR3 sequences; about 15% were seen once. Sequencing was performed on PBMCs from blood, taken roughly 12 days after vaccination. All receptors come from a man aged 50 to 59 who received an inactivated influenza vaccine.

This clonotype was observed a few times. The rearrangement links TRBV5-1 to TRBJ2-2; 8 bases line up with TRBD2. V trimming: 3 bases; J trimming: 7 bases; junction bases outside the gene matches: 11. The V gene's germline CDR1 is SGHRS and CDR2 YFSETQ. The length of the CDR3 is 16 residues. Here the CDR3 reads CASSSPGLVMGGELFF. In DNA, the CDR3 is TGCGCCAGCAGCTCTCCGGGACTAGTAATGGGCGGGGAGCTGTTTTTT. The full variable domain, its missing parts supplied by reference TRBV5-1 and TRBJ2-2, is KAGVTQTPRYLIKTRGQQVTLSCSPISGHRSVSWYQQTPGQGLQFLFEYFSETQRNKGNFPGRFSGRQFSNSRSEMNVSTLELGDSALYLCASSSPGLVMGGELFFGEGSRLTVL.

The chain combines TRBV4-2 with TRBJ2-1; no clear D gene. CDR3 length equals 15 residues. From germline, CDR1 is LGHNA and CDR2 YNFKEQ. Trimming stripped 0 bases from V and 3 bases from J, with 9 bases between. Written as DNA, the CDR3 is TGTGCCAGCAGCCAAGAACCCGGCGGCTACAATGAGCAGTTCTTC. Amino acid sequence: CASSQEPGGYNEQFF.

In this sample, this clonotype turned up a few times. V usage is TRBV7-9 and J usage is TRBJ2-5; 8 positions match TRBD1. J gave up 2 bases and V 5 bases, and 7 bases lay outside the gene matches. The CDR3 is 15 amino acids. Germline-derived CDR1 and CDR2 are SEHNR and FQNEAQ (reference sequence). The CDR3 DNA is TGTGCCAGCAGCCCAAGGACAGGGATTCAAGAGACCCAGTACTTC. Translated, it gives CASSPRTGIQETQYF.

This chain uses TRBV5-6 with TRBJ2-1; perhaps TRBD2 as D (6 bases). This CDR3 spans 15 amino acids. CDR1 is SGHDT and CDR2 is YYEEEE in the germline V gene. Trimming took off 5 bases at V and 3 bases at J, with 15 bases between the two ends. The CDR3 spells CASRVRGSDYNEQFF. The DNA for the CDR3 is TGTGCCAGCAGGGTCCGGGGGTCGGACTACAATGAGCAGTTCTTC.

There are a few counts of this clonotype. J is TRBJ2-5 and V is TRBV21-1; the D call TRBD1 from the table was never checked on the DNA. TRBV21-1 is listed as a pseudogene. CDR3 length equals 15 residues. In nucleotides, the CDR3 is TGTGCCAGCAGCAATATCTCAGGGGCGCGGGAGACCCAGTACTTC. It encodes CASSNISGARETQYF.

The chain employs TRBV4-3 and TRBJ2-2; D unclear. This CDR3 is built from 15 residues. Trimming took off 0 bases at V and 5 bases at J, with 10 bases between the two ends. Germline-derived CDR1 and CDR2 are LGHNA and YSLEER. The CDR3: CASSQDLVLTGELFF. The CDR3 DNA reads TGCGCCAGCAGCCAAGATCTCGTGCTAACCGGGGAGCTGTTTTTT.

This clonotype was counted between two and nine times. The chain joins TRBV5-1 to TRBJ2-1, with a weak D call TRBD1 (7 bases). The germline V gene has CDR1 SGHRS and CDR2 YFSETQ. Trimming left V 2 bases short and J 9 bases short, with 24 bases between. The CDR3 consists of 17 residues. As DNA, the CDR3 is TGCGCCAGCAGCTTCTTACCGGGGGCAGGGGGAGAAGGTGAGCAGTTCTTC. Its translation: CASSFLPGAGGEGEQFF.

This clonotype was recorded at least ten times. Mismatch with germline at one junction end may stem from a read error. The chain recombines TRBV5-1 with TRBJ2-7; TRBD1 matches at 8 bases. CDR1 and CDR2 (germline): SGHRS, YFSETQ. This CDR3 is 14 amino acids long. The CDR3 nucleotides read TGTGCCAGCAGTTTAGCAGGACAGGGCTACGAGCAGTACTTC. Translation: CASSLAGQGYEQYF.

The chain has TRBV5-1 and TRBJ2-1, with 8 bases aligning to TRBD2. The CDR3 is made up of 15 amino acids. Looked up from germline, CDR1 is SGHRS and CDR2 is YFSETQ. Unmatched junction bases numbered 9, after V lost 4 bases and J lost 6 bases. For the CDR3, the DNA is TGCGCCAGCAGCCCAACCGGGACTAGTTTCAATGAGCAGTTCTTC. Its translation: CASSPTGTSFNEQFF.

V is TRBV6-1 and J is TRBJ2-1; possibly TRBD2 for D (5 bases). V lost 4 bases and J 6 bases, leaving 13 bases between the germline ends. Germline CDR1 and CDR2: MNHNS and SASEGT. The CDR3 extends over 14 amino acids. The CDR3 DNA follows: TGTGCCAGCAGTGGCGGGTTGGTCCGCAATGAGCAGTTCTTC. This codes for CASSGGLVRNEQFF.

This chain connects TRBV28 to TRBJ2-5; D is ambiguous. Trimming cost V 4 bases and J 3 bases, with 12 bases left between them. The CDR3 is 14 amino acids. Germline lookup yields CDR1 MDHEN and CDR2 SYDVKM. CDR3 protein: CASSSFGKKETQYF. The DNA for the CDR3 is TGTGCCAGCAGTTCATTCGGCAAGAAAGAGACCCAGTACTTC.

The V and J genes are TRBV14 and TRBJ2-2, with a tentative D call TRBD1 (6 bases). V lost 4 bases, J lost 4 bases, and 10 bases lay in between. Germline V gives CDR1 SGHDN, CDR2 FVKESK. The CDR3 sequence is 14 residues long. CDR3 protein: CASSLDRTTGELFF. DNA for the CDR3: TGTGCCAGCAGCCTGGACAGAACCACCGGGGAGCTGTTTTTT.

The J gene is TRBJ2-3, the V gene TRBV5-1; maybe TRBD2 (6 bases). Trimming took 1 base from V and 1 from J, leaving 13 bases between them. The CDR3 covers 16 residues. The V gene's germline CDR1 is SGHRS and CDR2 YFSETQ. CDR3 nucleotide sequence: TGCGCCAGCAGCTTGATGGAGGGGTTAGGCACAGATACGCAGTATTTT. Amino acid sequence: CASSLMEGLGTDTQYF.

This clonotype has a handful of counts. V gene TRBV15 combines with J gene TRBJ2-1, with TRBD2 matching 7 bases. CDR3 size: 17 residues. V trimming: 0 bases; J trimming: 3 bases; junction bases outside the gene matches: 8. Germline V gene sequence: CDR1 LNHNV, CDR2 YYDKDF (reference sequence). The CDR3 reads CATSRDQLGDYYNEQFF. The CDR3 coding sequence is TGTGCCACCAGCAGAGATCAGTTGGGGGACTACTACAATGAGCAGTTCTTC.

This clonotype was observed a few times. The chain uses TRBV5-1 and TRBJ2-7; 7 nucleotides match TRBD1. The V gene's germline CDR1 is SGHRS and CDR2 YFSETQ. After removal of 2 bases from V and 7 bases from J, the junction contained 9 bases not matched to a gene. The CDR3 covers 14 residues. CDR3 DNA sequence: TGCGCCAGCAGCTTCTTGGGGACAGATACTGAGCAGTACTTC. It yields the protein CASSFLGTDTEQYF. The entire variable domain, with the rest obtained from reference TRBV5-1 and TRBJ2-7, is as follows: KAGVTQTPRYLIKTRGQQVTLSCSPISGHRSVSWYQQTPGQGLQFLFEYFSETQRNKGNFPGRFSGRQFSNSRSEMNVSTLELGDSALYLCASSFLGTDTEQYFGPGTRLTVT.

On this clonotype: A much larger clone lies a single base off, so this may be a read error. CDR3 nucleotide sequence: TGTGCCAGCACAACCGGGAGAGGGTGGAGCACTGAAGCTTTCTTT. Amino acid sequence: CASTTGRGWSTEAFF. The chain combines TRBV27 with TRBJ1-1, with D uncertain. This CDR3 spans 15 amino acids. V shed 7 bases and J shed 4 bases, with 19 bases lying between them. The germline V gene encodes CDR1 MNHEY and CDR2 SMNVEV (reference sequence).

This clonotype was counted many times. The V and J genes are TRBV28 and TRBJ2-3, with D maybe TRBD2 (6 bases). Germline loops: CDR1 MDHEN, CDR2 SYDVKM. The CDR3 runs to 14 residues. Trimming took off 5 bases at V and 8 bases at J, with 17 bases between the two ends. The chain's CDR3 is CASSPRLVRGTQYF. The CDR3 nucleotides are TGTGCCAGCAGTCCCCGACTAGTTAGAGGTACGCAGTATTTT.

This clonotype was seen at least ten times. The chain carries TRBV28 and TRBJ2-3, with D unresolved. CDR3 size: 15 residues. Germline loops: CDR1 MDHEN, CDR2 SYDVKM. V lost 4 bases, J lost 0 bases, and 11 bases lay in between. This CDR3 is CASSSQKFSTDTQYF. The CDR3, as DNA: TGTGCCAGCAGTTCACAAAAATTCAGCACAGATACGCAGTATTTT.

The chain is built from TRBV18 and TRBJ2-7; TRBD1 might be the D (7 bases). Germline values: CDR1 KGHSH, CDR2 LQKENI. The V and J ends lost 3 bases and 6 bases respectively, with 15 bases between them. This CDR3 has 14 amino acids. The CDR3 DNA sequence: TGTGCCAGCTCACCCTCCGGGACAGCGGGCGAGCAGTACTTC. Its protein product is CASSPSGTAGEQYF.

The chain employs TRBV19 and TRBJ1-1, with D hard to call. Looked up from germline, CDR1 is LNHDA and CDR2 is SQIVND (reference sequence). This CDR3 is 15 amino acids long. Trimming left V 2 bases short and J 0 bases short, with 10 bases between. The CDR3 DNA reads as TGTGCCAGTAGTATAAGGCAGCCCATGAACACTGAAGCTTTCTTT. Amino acids: CASSIRQPMNTEAFF. The entire variable domain, with the rest obtained from reference TRBV19 and TRBJ1-1, is as follows: DGGITQSPKYLFRKEGQNVTLSCEQNLNHDAMYWYRQDPGQGLRLIYYSQIVNDFQKGDIAEGYSVSREKKESFPLTVTSAQKNPTAFYLCASSIRQPMNTEAFFGQGTRLTVV.

The table lists this clonotype with a count of one. The rearrangement links TRBV24-1 to TRBJ2-5, with D possibly matching TRBD1 (6 bases). Germline loops: CDR1 KGHDR, CDR2 SFDVKD. The V gene lost 4 bases and the J gene lost 2 bases, with 13 bases spanning the gap. There are 15 residues in the CDR3. CDR3: CATSEQTGRQETQYF. CDR3 coding DNA: TGTGCCACCAGTGAGCAAACAGGGCGACAAGAGACCCAGTACTTC.

The rearrangement links TRBV15 to TRBJ1-4, with no clear D. This CDR3 comprises 13 residues. Germline V gene sequence: CDR1 LNHNV, CDR2 YYDKDF (reference sequence). With 3 bases removed from V and 8 bases from J, the gap between germline ends came to 10 bases. CDR3 residues: CATSRAPREKLFF. The CDR3 region has the DNA TGTGCCACCAGCAGGGCCCCTAGGGAAAAACTGTTTTTT. Based on the CDR3 plus reference TRBV15 and TRBJ1-4, the full variable domain is DAMVIQNPRYQVTQFGKPVTLSCSQTLNHNVMYWYQQKSSQAPKLLFHYYDKDFNNEADTPDNFQSRRPNTSFCFLDIRSPGLGDTAMYLCATSRAPREKLFFGSGTQLSVL.

The chain has TRBV11-2 and TRBJ1-2; D may be TRBD1 (5 bases). Between the trimmed V and J ends, which lost 2 bases and 4 bases, there was a span of 17 bases. CDR3 length: 16 residues. The germline V gene encodes CDR1 SGHAT and CDR2 FQNNGV. Written as DNA, the CDR3 is TGTGCCAGCAGCTTAAGTTCAGGGCGGAAAGCCTATGGCTACACCTTC. Protein sequence: CASSLSSGRKAYGYTF.

This chain uses TRBV29-1 with TRBJ1-1, with unresolved D. Deletions cut 6 bases from V and 1 base from J, with 12 bases between. CDR1 and CDR2 from the germline V gene are SQVTM and ANQGSEA. The CDR3 covers 13 residues. The CDR3 DNA follows: TGCAGCGTGGCAGTGGTCGCGAACACTGAAGCTTTCTTT. Protein: CSVAVVANTEAFF.

The count of this clonotype is one. This rearrangement joins TRBV7-9 to TRBJ2-7; D possibly corresponds to TRBD2 (6 bases). The CDR3 length is 16 residues. CDR1 and CDR2 from the germline V gene are SEHNR and FQNEAQ (reference sequence). Trimming took off 3 bases at V and 3 bases at J, with 18 bases between the two ends. CDR3: CASSFGRSGRNYEQYF. In DNA form, the CDR3 reads TGTGCCAGCAGCTTCGGTAGGTCAGGGAGGAACTACGAGCAGTACTTC.

This clonotype has more than one count but fewer than ten. The genes are TRBV9 and TRBJ1-6; D remains unclear. The CDR3 length is 15 residues. Trimming removed 0 bases from V and 0 bases from J, with 4 bases in between. Germline CDR1 SGDLS, CDR2 YYNGEE. This CDR3 is CASSVAPSYNSPLHF. The CDR3 bases are TGTGCCAGCAGCGTAGCTCCCTCCTATAATTCACCCCTCCACTTT.

The table lists this clonotype with a few counts. This chain connects TRBV9 to TRBJ2-1; D is ambiguous. Per germline, CDR1 SGDLS and CDR2 YYNGEE. This CDR3 contains 13 residues. Trimming removed 0 bases from V and 5 bases from J, with 6 bases in between. CDR3 DNA sequence: TGTGCCAGCAGCGTAGGAACGAACAATGAGCAGTTCTTC. This translates into CASSVGTNNEQFF.

The chain combines TRBV9 with TRBJ1-2, with D hard to call. The CDR3 length is 13 residues. The germline V gene encodes CDR1 SGDLS and CDR2 YYNGEE. V was cut by 0 bases and J by 5 bases, with 8 bases left in between. CDR3 residues: CASSVVWGYGYTF. CDR3 DNA sequence: TGTGCCAGCAGCGTAGTATGGGGATATGGCTACACCTTC.